One sample yielded the 30 T cell receptor beta chains listed below, sequenced in a study of early stage breast cancer tumors. Clones were sequenced by immunoSEQ multiplex PCR, and TCRdb holds only the in-frame ones, with some missing. This table has 9,000 to 13,000 clones, under 85% appearing once. The sequenced material came from breast tumor tissue. These receptors came from a person in their 70s with breast cancer.

The chain has TRBV9 and TRBJ2-5; 15 bases are a match to TRBD2. The germline gives CDR1 SGDLS, CDR2 YYNGEE. This CDR3 region has 20 residues. V lost 4 bases, J lost 4 bases, and 17 bases stayed unmatched. CDR3 bases: TGTGCCAGCAGCCAACAGGAGCCCGGGACTAGCGGGGGGCCGCTAGAGACCCAGTACTTC. This sequence encodes CASSQQEPGTSGGPLETQYF.

This clone was detected only once. V is TRBV27 and J is TRBJ1-1, with D possibly TRBD1 on 5 matching bases. Germline V gene sequence: CDR1 MNHEY, CDR2 SMNVEV (reference sequence). CDR3 size: 14 residues. V was cut by 4 bases and J by 1 base, with 10 bases left in between. This chain's CDR3 is CASSSLGGNTEAFF. CDR3 DNA sequence: TGTGCCAGCAGTTCCCTCGGGGGGAACACTGAAGCTTTCTTT.

V is TRBV6-5 and J is TRBJ1-1; D gene uncertain. The CDR3 totals 13 residues. The V and J ends lost 7 bases and 4 bases respectively, with 13 bases between them. Germline loops: CDR1 MNHEY, CDR2 SVGAGI. The CDR3 here is CASIRVTGTEAFF. DNA for the CDR3: TGTGCCAGCATTCGGGTGACGGGCACTGAAGCTTTCTTT.

V gene TRBV4-1 combines with J gene TRBJ1-1; D is perhaps TRBD1 (5 bases). Germline-derived CDR1 and CDR2 are MGHRA and YSYEKL. Trimming shortened V by 2 bases and J by 5 bases, and 12 bases separated the two germline ends. CDR3 length equals 14 residues. The CDR3 protein is CASSQRQSLTEAFF. Written as DNA, the CDR3 is TGCGCCAGCAGCCAAAGACAGTCTCTGACTGAAGCTTTCTTT.

The rearrangement uses TRBV11-2 and TRBJ2-7, with D perhaps matching TRBD2 (5 bases). The CDR3 extends over 16 amino acids. V was clipped by 4 bases and J by 4 bases, with 20 bases between them. Per germline, CDR1 SGHAT and CDR2 FQNNGV. CDR3 sequence (DNA): TGTGCCAGCAGCTCTCGCCGCAGCGGACCAGGTTACGAGCAGTACTTC. Its translation: CASSSRRSGPGYEQYF.

This chain joins TRBV5-4 and TRBJ2-5; 11 nucleotides align to TRBD2. This CDR3 is 15 amino acids long. CDR1 and CDR2 from the germline V gene are SGHNT and YYREEE (reference sequence). V shed 0 bases and J 6 bases; nucleotides not matched to a gene: 4. The CDR3 nucleotides are TGTGCCAGCAGCTTGGCTAGCGGGGGGTTGAAGACCCAGTACTTC. Its translation is CASSLASGGLKTQYF.

CDR3 sequence: CASSQASGRTYEQYF. The DNA of the CDR3 is TGTGCCAGCAGCCAAGCTAGCGGGAGGACCTACGAGCAGTACTTC. This chain connects TRBV4-2 to TRBJ2-7; 11 positions match TRBD2. The trim removed 1 base at V and 2 bases at J, leaving 1 base unmatched. CDR3 length: 15 residues. CDR1 LGHNA and CDR2 YNFKEQ come from the germline V gene.

The chain recombines TRBV29-1 with TRBJ1-1; D is possibly TRBD1 (5 bases). Trimming pared 4 bases from V and 5 bases from J, leaving 17 bases between. There are 14 residues in the CDR3. The germline V gene encodes CDR1 SQVTM and CDR2 ANQGSEA. CDR3 DNA sequence: TGCAGCGTTGGGTCCGGGGGTGGGAGAACTGAAGCTTTCTTT. It translates to CSVGSGGGRTEAFF.

The chain uses TRBV6-1 and TRBJ1-5; D gene unclear. V lost 3 bases, J lost 5 bases, and 2 bases lay in between. Germline assignment: CDR1 MNHNS and CDR2 SASEGT. The CDR3 loop spans 11 amino acids. This CDR3 is CASSDDQPQHF. CDR3 DNA sequence: TGTGCCAGCAGTGACGATCAGCCCCAGCATTTT.

The J gene is TRBJ2-5, the V gene TRBV7-2, with D maybe TRBD2 (6 bases). Trimming pared 1 base from V and 3 bases from J, leaving 15 bases between. The CDR3 is 16 residues long. CDR1 is SGHTA and CDR2 is FQGNSA in the germline V gene. For the CDR3, the DNA is TGTGCCAGCAGCTTAGGACCCGGGGGACTTGAAGAGACCCAGTACTTC. Residues: CASSLGPGGLEETQYF. The whole variable domain, filled in from reference TRBV7-2 and TRBJ2-5, reads GAGVSQSPSNKVTEKGKDVELRCDPISGHTALYWYRQSLGQGLEFLIYFQGNSAPDKSGLPSDRFSAERTGGSVSTLTIQRTQQEDSAVYLCASSLGPGGLEETQYFGPGTRLLVL.

This rearrangement joins TRBV7-9 to TRBJ1-3, with a weak D call TRBD1 (5 bases). Germline values: CDR1 SEHNR, CDR2 FQNEAQ (reference sequence). V lost 1 base, J lost 4 bases, and 8 bases lay in between. The CDR3 covers 14 residues. The CDR3 DNA reads TGTGCCAGCAGCTTAGGGGGGGTCGGAAACACCATATATTTT. Protein: CASSLGGVGNTIYF.

This chain connects TRBV5-1 to TRBJ2-5, with TRBD1 as a possible D gene (6 bases). Trimming removed 2 bases from V and 5 bases from J, with 13 bases in between. CDR1 and CDR2 from the germline V gene are SGHRS and YFSETQ. The CDR3 contains 14 residues. CDR3 nucleotides: TGCGCCAGCAGCTTACAGGGTAAAGAGGAGACCCAGTACTTC. As protein: CASSLQGKEETQYF. Full variable domain (missing parts from reference TRBV5-1 and TRBJ2-5): KAGVTQTPRYLIKTRGQQVTLSCSPISGHRSVSWYQQTPGQGLQFLFEYFSETQRNKGNFPGRFSGRQFSNSRSEMNVSTLELGDSALYLCASSLQGKEETQYFGPGTRLLVL.

The V and J genes are TRBV20-1 and TRBJ1-1; D uncertain. Germline values: CDR1 DFQATT, CDR2 SNEGSKA (reference sequence). Trimming stripped 6 bases from V and 0 bases from J, with 5 bases between. CDR3 length: 11 amino acids. The CDR3 loop reads CSAPVNTEAFF. Here the CDR3 DNA reads TGCAGTGCCCCAGTGAACACTGAAGCTTTCTTT.

This rearrangement joins TRBV6-6 to TRBJ2-7; 9 nucleotides align to TRBD1. The CDR3 has 13 amino acids. Germline-derived CDR1 and CDR2 are MNHNY and SVGAGI (reference sequence). V was pared by 6 bases and J by 1 base, with 1 base of the junction left unmatched. CDR3 in DNA: TGTGCCAGCAGAGGACAGGGGTCCTACGAGCAGTACTTC. It encodes CASRGQGSYEQYF.

The chain joins TRBV19 to TRBJ2-7, with D uncertain. The CDR3 sequence is 13 residues long. The ends were cut back, 2 bases at V and 0 bases at J, with 5 bases in the middle. CDR1 LNHDA and CDR2 SQIVND come from the germline V gene (reference sequence). In DNA form, the CDR3 reads TGTGCCAGTAGTATAACGAGCTCCTACGAGCAGTACTTC. It codes for CASSITSSYEQYF.

The count of this clone is one. The chain is built from TRBV21-1 and TRBJ2-7; TRBD2 is the table's D call and was not checked against the DNA. TRBV21-1 is classified as a pseudogene. The CDR3 is 15 residues long. The CDR3 DNA follows: TGTGCCAGCAGCAAAAGCCCACGGGGATTCCACGAGCAGTACTTC. It specifies CASSKSPRGFHEQYF.

The chain is built from TRBV11-2 and TRBJ2-3, with no clear D. Trimming removed 0 bases at V and 3 bases at J, with 4 bases between. Germline loops: CDR1 SGHAT, CDR2 FQNNGV. The CDR3 runs to 13 residues. The CDR3 sequence is CASSLDSTDTQYF. The DNA of the CDR3 is TGTGCCAGCAGCTTAGATTCAACAGATACGCAGTATTTT.

The gene calls are TRBV7-2 and TRBJ2-3; D possibly corresponds to TRBD2 (5 bases). The CDR3 contains 16 residues. CDR1 and CDR2 from the germline V gene are SGHTA and FQGNSA. The V gene lost 5 bases and the J gene lost 0 bases, with 15 bases spanning the gap. The CDR3 reads CASSLRRAASTDTQYF. The CDR3 nucleotides are TGTGCCAGCAGCCTACGGCGGGCCGCGAGCACAGATACGCAGTATTTT.

The table lists this clone with a count of one. The rearrangement links TRBV6-1 to TRBJ2-5; 7 bases fit TRBD2. This CDR3 has 14 residues. Germline assignment: CDR1 MNHNS and CDR2 SASEGT. The V segment lost 6 bases and the J segment 2 bases; nucleotides outside the gene matches: 6. The CDR3 DNA reads as TGTGCCAGCAGCCCCGGGGGAGGGCAAGAGACCCAGTACTTC. Translation: CASSPGGGQETQYF.

The chain links TRBV4-3 to TRBJ2-5; D may be TRBD2 (5 bases). V lost 4 bases to trimming and J lost 6 bases, with 15 bases between them. Germline lookup yields CDR1 LGHNA and CDR2 YSLEER. The CDR3 is 14 residues long. CDR3 loop: CASSPGMDRKTQYF. The CDR3 coding sequence is TGCGCCAGCAGCCCCGGGATGGATCGAAAGACCCAGTACTTC.

The chain joins TRBV11-2 to TRBJ2-3, with 9 nucleotides matching TRBD2. The CDR3 runs 15 residues. Per the germline V gene, CDR1 is SGHAT and CDR2 is FQNNGV. The junction had 7 bases not matched to a gene; V was cut back by 4 bases and J by 5 bases. The CDR3 is CASSWSSGSIDTQYF. CDR3 sequence (DNA): TGTGCCAGCAGCTGGAGTAGCGGGAGTATAGATACGCAGTATTTT.

The chain recombines TRBV13 with TRBJ2-5, with 11 bases matching TRBD1. The J call may be faulty, since TRBJ2-7 better matches the DNA end. The CDR3 is made up of 15 amino acids. Germline V gives CDR1 PRHDT, CDR2 FYEKMQ (reference sequence). The CDR3 DNA reads as TGTGCCAGCAGCTTGGGACAGGGGGTTCTCTACGAGCAGTACTTC. Its protein product is CASSLGQGVLYEQYF.

The chain recombines TRBV9 with TRBJ2-1; TRBD1 aligns across 8 bases. The CDR3 covers 15 residues. Germline CDR1 and CDR2: SGDLS and YYNGEE. V dropped 4 bases and J dropped 8; count of bases not matched to a gene: 11. This CDR3 is CASSFGQGLYDEQFF. CDR3 in DNA: TGTGCCAGCAGCTTTGGACAGGGTCTTTACGATGAGCAGTTCTTC.

V gene TRBV27 combines with J gene TRBJ1-1, with TRBD1 identical over 8 bases. The V segment lost 4 bases and the J segment 6 bases; nucleotides outside the gene matches: 16. Germline assignment: CDR1 MNHEY and CDR2 SMNVEV (reference sequence). CDR3 length: 17 residues. The CDR3 DNA sequence: TGTGCCAGCAGTTCGCCCCGTGGACAGGGATGGACGCCTGAAGCTTTCTTT. This codes for CASSSPRGQGWTPEAFF.

The genes are TRBV28 and TRBJ1-6; D not certain. The CDR3 spans 15 residues. Per germline, CDR1 MDHEN and CDR2 SYDVKM. Trimming removed 3 bases from V and 2 bases from J, with 8 bases in between. CDR3 sequence (DNA): TGTGCCAGCAGTTTGCAGGTTACCTATAATTCACCCCTCCACTTT. Amino acid sequence: CASSLQVTYNSPLHF.

The chain carries TRBV5-6 and TRBJ2-3; D call uncertain. In germline, CDR1 is SGHDT, CDR2 YYEEEE. CDR3 length: 12 amino acids. V gave up 1 base and J gave up 8 bases, with 8 bases separating them. CDR3: CASSLNGGTQYF. The CDR3 DNA follows: TGTGCCAGCAGCTTGAACGGCGGTACGCAGTATTTT.

CDR3 loop: CASSLAGGHRDTQYF. CDR3 nucleotide sequence: TGTGCCAGCAGCTTAGCGGGGGGGCACAGAGATACGCAGTATTTT. This sequence joins TRBV11-2 and TRBJ2-3, with TRBD2 matching 8 bases. The CDR3 totals 15 residues. V was pared by 1 base and J by 5 bases, with 5 bases of the junction left unmatched. In germline, CDR1 is SGHAT, CDR2 FQNNGV.

The chain employs TRBV5-5 and TRBJ2-1, with 8 bases matching TRBD1. The V gene's germline CDR1 is SGHKS and CDR2 YYEKEE (reference sequence). CDR3 length equals 14 residues. J lost 8 bases, V lost 4 bases, and 8 bases had no gene match. The CDR3, as DNA: TGTGCCAGCAGCATCGGACAGGGTCGGGATGAGCAGTTCTTC. Translated: CASSIGQGRDEQFF.

The J gene is TRBJ2-1, the V gene TRBV5-1, with 7 bases that match TRBD1. Germline V CDR1 and CDR2: SGHRS, YFSETQ. The length of the CDR3 is 14 residues. V dropped 3 bases and J dropped 8; count of bases not matched to a gene: 8. The CDR3 nucleotides are TGCGCCAGCAGCTCTCTTCAGGGGGTCGATGAGCAGTTCTTC. Amino acid sequence: CASSSLQGVDEQFF.

The V call is TRBV15, the J call TRBJ1-3, with 8 bases that match TRBD1. The junction had 4 bases not matched to a gene; V was cut back by 4 bases and J by 8 bases. The CDR3 has 13 amino acids. Germline lookup yields CDR1 LNHNV and CDR2 YYDKDF (reference sequence). This CDR3 is CATSTGGADTIYF. As DNA, the CDR3 is TGTGCCACCAGCACAGGGGGCGCGGACACCATATATTTT.